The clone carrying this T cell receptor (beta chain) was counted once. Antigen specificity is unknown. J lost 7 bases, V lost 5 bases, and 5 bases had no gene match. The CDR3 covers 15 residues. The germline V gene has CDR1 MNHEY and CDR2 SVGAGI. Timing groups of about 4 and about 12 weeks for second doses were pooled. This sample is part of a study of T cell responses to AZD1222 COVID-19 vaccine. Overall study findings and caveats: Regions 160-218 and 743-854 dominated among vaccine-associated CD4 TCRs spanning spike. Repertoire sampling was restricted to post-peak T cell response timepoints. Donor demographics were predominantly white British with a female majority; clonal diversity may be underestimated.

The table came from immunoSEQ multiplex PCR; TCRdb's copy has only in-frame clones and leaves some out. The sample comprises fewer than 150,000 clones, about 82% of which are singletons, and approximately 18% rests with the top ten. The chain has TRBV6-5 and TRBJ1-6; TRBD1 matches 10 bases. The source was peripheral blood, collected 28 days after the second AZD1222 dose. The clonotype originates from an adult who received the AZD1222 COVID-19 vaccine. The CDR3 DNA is TGTGCCAGCAGTCGGACAGGGGGAGGGAATTCACCCCTCCACTTT. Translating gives CASSRTGGGNSPLHF.